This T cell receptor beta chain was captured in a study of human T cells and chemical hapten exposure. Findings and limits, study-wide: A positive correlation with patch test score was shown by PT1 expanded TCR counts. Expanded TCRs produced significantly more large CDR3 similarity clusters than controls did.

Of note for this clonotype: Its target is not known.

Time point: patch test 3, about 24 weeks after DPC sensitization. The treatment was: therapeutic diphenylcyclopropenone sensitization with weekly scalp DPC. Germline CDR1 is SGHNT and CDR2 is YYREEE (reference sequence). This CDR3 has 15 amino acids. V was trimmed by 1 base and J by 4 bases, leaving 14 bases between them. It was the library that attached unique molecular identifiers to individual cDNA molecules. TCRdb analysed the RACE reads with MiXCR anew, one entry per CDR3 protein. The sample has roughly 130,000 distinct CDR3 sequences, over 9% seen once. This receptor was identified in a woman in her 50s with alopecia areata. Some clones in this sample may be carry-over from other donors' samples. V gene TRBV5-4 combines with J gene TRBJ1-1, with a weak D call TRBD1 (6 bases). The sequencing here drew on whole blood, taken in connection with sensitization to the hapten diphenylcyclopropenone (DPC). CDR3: CASSLPRGGGTEAFF. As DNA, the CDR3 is TGTGCCAGCAGCTTGCCTAGGGGAGGGGGCACTGAAGCTTTCTTT.